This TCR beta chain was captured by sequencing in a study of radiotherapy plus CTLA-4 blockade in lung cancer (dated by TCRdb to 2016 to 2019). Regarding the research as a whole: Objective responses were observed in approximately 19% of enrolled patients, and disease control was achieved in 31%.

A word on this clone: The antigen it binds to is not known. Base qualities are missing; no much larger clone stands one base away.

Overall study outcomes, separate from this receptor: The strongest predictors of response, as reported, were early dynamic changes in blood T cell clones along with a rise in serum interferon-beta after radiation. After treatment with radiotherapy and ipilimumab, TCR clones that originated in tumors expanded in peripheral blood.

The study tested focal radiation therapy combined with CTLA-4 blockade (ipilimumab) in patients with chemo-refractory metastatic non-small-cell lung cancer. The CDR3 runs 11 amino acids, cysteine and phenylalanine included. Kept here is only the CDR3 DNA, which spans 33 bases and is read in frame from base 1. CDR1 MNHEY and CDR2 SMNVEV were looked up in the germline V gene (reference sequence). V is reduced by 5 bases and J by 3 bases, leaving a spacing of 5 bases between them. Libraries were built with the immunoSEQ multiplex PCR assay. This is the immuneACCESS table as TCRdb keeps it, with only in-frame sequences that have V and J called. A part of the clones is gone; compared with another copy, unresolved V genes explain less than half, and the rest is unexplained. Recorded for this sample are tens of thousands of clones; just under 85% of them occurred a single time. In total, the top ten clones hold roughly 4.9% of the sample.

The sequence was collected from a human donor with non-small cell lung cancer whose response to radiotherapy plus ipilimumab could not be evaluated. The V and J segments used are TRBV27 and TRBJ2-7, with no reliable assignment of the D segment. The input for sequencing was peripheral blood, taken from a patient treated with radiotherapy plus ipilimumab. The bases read TGTGCCAGCAGTCCCGGCTACGAGCAGTACTTC. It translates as CASSPGYEQYF.